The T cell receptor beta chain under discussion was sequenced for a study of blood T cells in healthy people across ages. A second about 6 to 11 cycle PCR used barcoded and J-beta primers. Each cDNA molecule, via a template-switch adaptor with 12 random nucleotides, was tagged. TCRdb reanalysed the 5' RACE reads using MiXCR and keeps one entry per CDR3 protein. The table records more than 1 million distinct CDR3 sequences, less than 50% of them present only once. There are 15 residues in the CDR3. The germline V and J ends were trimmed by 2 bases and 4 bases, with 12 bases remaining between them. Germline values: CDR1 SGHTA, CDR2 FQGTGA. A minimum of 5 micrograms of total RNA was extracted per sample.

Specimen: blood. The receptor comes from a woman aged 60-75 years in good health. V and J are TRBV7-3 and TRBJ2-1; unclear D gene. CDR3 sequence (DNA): TGTGCCAGCAGCTTATTAGGAGAGAGATACAATGAGCAGTTCTTC. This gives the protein CASSLLGERYNEQFF.